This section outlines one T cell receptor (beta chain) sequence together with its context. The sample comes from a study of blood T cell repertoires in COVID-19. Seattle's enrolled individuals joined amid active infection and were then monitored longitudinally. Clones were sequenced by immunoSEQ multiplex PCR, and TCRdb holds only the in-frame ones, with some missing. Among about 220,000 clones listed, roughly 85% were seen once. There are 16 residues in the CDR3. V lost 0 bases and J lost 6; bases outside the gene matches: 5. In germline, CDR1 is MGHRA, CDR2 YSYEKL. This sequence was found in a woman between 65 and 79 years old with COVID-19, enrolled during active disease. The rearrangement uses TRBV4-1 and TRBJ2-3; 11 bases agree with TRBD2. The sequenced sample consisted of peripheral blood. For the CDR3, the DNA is TGCGCCAGCAGCCAAGATAGTAGCGGGAGGGCGGATACGCAGTATTTT. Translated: CASSQDSSGRADTQYF.